The sequence of this TCR beta chain was determined in a study of CD8+ T cells in alopecia areata. The sample's treatment: oral pan-JAK inhibitor, 5-10 mg twice daily. The CDR3 is made up of 14 amino acids. V was clipped by 0 bases and J by 6 bases, with 11 bases between them. Germline-derived CDR1 and CDR2 are SGDLS and YYNGEE. cDNA reverse transcribed from extracted RNA served as the sequencing template. Profiling relied on immunoSEQ multiplex PCR, and the TCRdb table lists in-frame clones only, not all of them. Of roughly 200,000 clones in the sample, 53% are singletons; the top ten hold 11%. The V gene is TRBV9, the J gene TRBJ2-3; TRBD2 might be the D (5 bases). Sample: CD8+ T cells sorted from blood, taken at week 24, from a patient treated with tofacitinib. The source is a human donor with alopecia areata. CDR3 residues: CASSVGSSLDTQYF. Written as DNA, the CDR3 is TGTGCCAGCAGCGTAGGTTCTAGCCTCGATACGCAGTATTTT.